This T cell receptor beta chain came from a study of CD4 T cells in relation to SARS-CoV-2 and coronaviruses. In the case of this clone: Its antigen is unidentified.

Method: immunoSEQ multiplex PCR; TCRdb's copy keeps in-frame clones and lacks some. The repertoire has 20,000 or so clones, 70% to 80% of them found once; the top ten carry about a sixth. The unexposed donors gave CD4+ T cells in about 2011-2018, prior to COVID-19. Isolation of CD4+ T cells took place after about eleven days in culture. Germline CDR1 and CDR2: KGHSH and LQKENI. The V gene end was trimmed by 3 bases and the J gene end by 9 bases; junction bases not matched to a gene: 15. The CDR3 spans 16 residues. The sample consisted of CD4+ T cells from PBMCs, cultured in vitro. The TCR sequence derives from a human donor in good health. V usage is TRBV18 and J usage is TRBJ2-7; 9 nucleotides align to TRBD2. CDR3 in amino acids: CASSPLAGVSLVVQYF. The CDR3 DNA is TGTGCCAGCTCACCCTTAGCGGGAGTCAGCCTTGTGGTGCAGTACTTC. The variable domain in full, completed from reference TRBV18 and TRBJ2-7, reads NAGVMQNPRHLVRRRGQEARLRCSPMKGHSHVYWYRQLPEEGLKFMVYLQKENIIDESGMPKERFSAEFPKEGPSILRIQQVVRGDSAAYFCASSPLAGVSLVVQYFGPGTRLTVT.